The source of this TCR beta chain is a study of T cell responses to AZD1222 COVID-19 vaccine. About the research overall: Whether given at about 4 or about 12 weeks, second doses were pooled.

This table comes from immunoSEQ multiplex PCR, and its TCRdb copy is limited to in-frame clones, with some not included. The table shows 100,000 to 150,000 clones, with approximately 88% occurring only once. This TCR was recovered from an adult in good health. The sample here was peripheral blood, taken on day 0 of AZD1222 vaccination.

Written as DNA, the CDR3 is TGTGCCAGCAGCCAGAGCGGCACGAACACTGAAGCTTTCTTT. Translated, it gives CASSQSGTNTEAFF. The gene calls are TRBV3-1 (or the pseudogene TRBV3-2) and TRBJ1-1, with unresolved D. The CDR3 runs 14 residues. Trimming stripped 3 bases from V and 1 base from J, with 9 bases between. Germline CDR1 reads LGHDT; CDR2 reads YNNKEL (reference sequence).